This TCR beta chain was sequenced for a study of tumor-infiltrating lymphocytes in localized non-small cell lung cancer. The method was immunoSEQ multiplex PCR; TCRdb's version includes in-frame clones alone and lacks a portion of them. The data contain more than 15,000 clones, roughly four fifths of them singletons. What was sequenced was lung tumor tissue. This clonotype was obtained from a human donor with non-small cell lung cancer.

The CDR3 loop reads CSVEDRSGGPYEQYF. CDR3 coding DNA: TGCAGCGTTGAAGATCGTAGCGGGGGGCCCTACGAGCAGTACTTC. The chain has TRBV29-1 and TRBJ2-7; 10 bases agree with TRBD2. V shed 0 bases and J 2 bases; nucleotides not matched to a gene: 4. Germline assignment: CDR1 SQVTM and CDR2 ANQGSEA. The CDR3 length is 15 residues.